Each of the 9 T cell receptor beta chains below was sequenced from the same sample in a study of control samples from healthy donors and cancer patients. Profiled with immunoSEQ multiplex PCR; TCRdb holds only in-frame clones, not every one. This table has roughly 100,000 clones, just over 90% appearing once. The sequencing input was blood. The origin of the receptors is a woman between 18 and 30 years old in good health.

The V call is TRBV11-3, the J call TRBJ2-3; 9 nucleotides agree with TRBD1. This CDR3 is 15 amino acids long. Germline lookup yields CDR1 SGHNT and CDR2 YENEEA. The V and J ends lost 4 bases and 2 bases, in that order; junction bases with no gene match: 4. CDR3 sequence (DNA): TGTGCCAGCAGCTCGGGACAGGGAGCCACAGATACGCAGTATTTT. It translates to CASSSGQGATDTQYF.

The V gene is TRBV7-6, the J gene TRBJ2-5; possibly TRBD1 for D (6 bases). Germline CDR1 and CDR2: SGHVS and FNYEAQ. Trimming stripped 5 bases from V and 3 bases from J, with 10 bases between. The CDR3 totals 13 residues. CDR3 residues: CASSLWTEETQYF. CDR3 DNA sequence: TGTGCCAGCAGCCTATGGACAGAAGAGACCCAGTACTTC.

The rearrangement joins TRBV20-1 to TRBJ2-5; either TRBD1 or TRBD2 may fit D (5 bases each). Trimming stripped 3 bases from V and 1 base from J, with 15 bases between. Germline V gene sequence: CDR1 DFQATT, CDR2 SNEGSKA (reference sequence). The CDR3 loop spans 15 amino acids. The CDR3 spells CSASLGPYLQETQYF. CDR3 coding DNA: TGCAGTGCTAGTTTGGGACCCTACCTCCAAGAGACCCAGTACTTC.

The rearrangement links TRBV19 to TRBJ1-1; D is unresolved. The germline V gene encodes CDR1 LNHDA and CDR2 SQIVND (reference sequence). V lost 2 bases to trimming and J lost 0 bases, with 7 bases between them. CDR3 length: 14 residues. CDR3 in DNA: TGTGCCAGTAGTATAAGGACTATGAACACTGAAGCTTTCTTT. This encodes CASSIRTMNTEAFF.

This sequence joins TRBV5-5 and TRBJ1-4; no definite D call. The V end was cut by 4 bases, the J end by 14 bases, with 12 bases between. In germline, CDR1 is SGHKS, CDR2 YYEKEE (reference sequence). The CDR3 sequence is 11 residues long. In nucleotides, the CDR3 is TGTGCCAGCAGCCGGGAGGCTATGCTGTTTTTT. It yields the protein CASSREAMLFF.

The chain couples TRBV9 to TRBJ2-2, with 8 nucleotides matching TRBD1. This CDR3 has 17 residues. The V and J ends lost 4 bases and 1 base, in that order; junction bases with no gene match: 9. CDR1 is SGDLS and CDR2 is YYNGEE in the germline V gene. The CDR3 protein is CASSLGTGGRNTGELFF. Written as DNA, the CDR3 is TGTGCCAGCAGCTTGGGGACAGGAGGGCGGAACACCGGGGAGCTGTTTTTT.

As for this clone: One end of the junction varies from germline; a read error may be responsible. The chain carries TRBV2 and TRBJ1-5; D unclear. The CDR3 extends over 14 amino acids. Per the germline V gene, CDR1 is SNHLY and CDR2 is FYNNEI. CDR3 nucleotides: TGTGCCGGCAGTGAACGCCAGGCCAATCAGCCCCAGCATTTT. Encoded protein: CAGSERQANQPQHF.

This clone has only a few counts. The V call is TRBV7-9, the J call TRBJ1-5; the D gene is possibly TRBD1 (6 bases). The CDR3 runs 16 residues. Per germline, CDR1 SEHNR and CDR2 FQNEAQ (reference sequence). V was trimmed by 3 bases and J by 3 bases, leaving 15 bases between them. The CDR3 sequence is CASSLSTGVNNQPQHF. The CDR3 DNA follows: TGTGCCAGCAGCTTGTCGACAGGCGTGAACAATCAGCCCCAGCATTTT.

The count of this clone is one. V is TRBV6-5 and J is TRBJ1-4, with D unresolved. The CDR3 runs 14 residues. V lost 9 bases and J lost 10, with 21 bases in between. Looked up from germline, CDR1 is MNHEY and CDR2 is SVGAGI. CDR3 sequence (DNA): TGTGCCAGTTTTAAAGAGTCTAGGACGGGAAAACTGTTTTTT. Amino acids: CASFKESRTGKLFF.